This T cell receptor beta chain appears in the sequencing data of a study of shared T cell receptors in the human thymus (dated by TCRdb to about 2021). In the study overall: The study examined how the human thymus generates shared, self-reactive T-cell receptor alpha chains.

Library preparation employed the immunoSEQ multiplex PCR assay. TCRdb holds this immuneACCESS table with in-frame rearrangements only. Some clones are missing; in checked studies, unresolved V genes explain under half, and the rest has no known cause. The sample yields 500,000 to 550,000 clones; roughly 74% were counted once. Around 0.012% of the sample lies in the top ten. In the case of this clone: Its antigen is unknown. The sample holds no much larger clone one base away, and base qualities are not on file.

From the cysteine up to the phenylalanine, the CDR3 has a length of 17 residues. Only the CDR3 portion is preserved as DNA: 51 bases, with reading frame beginning at the first base. From the germline V gene (reference sequence), CDR1 is LNHNV and CDR2 is YYDKDF. Trimming removed 1 base from V and 4 bases from J, leaving 16 bases between the germline ends. This sample was shared with a second study, whose subject was human thymus T cells. The second investigation adds: In Finland, the donors were immunologically healthy infants who were having open corrective cardiac surgery for congenital heart defects. Thymus tissue was obtained as surgical resects removed during corrective cardiac surgery. Usage of V and J gene segments appeared to be biased in both the thymic and the peripheral blood repertoires. According to the related research, thymic TCR repertoires were highly overlapping among unrelated individuals. TCR alpha and beta repertoires from about 8 infant thymus samples and a few related peripheral blood samples were characterized in the study. The infant donors were about 6 to 244 days old, and the cohort included six males and a couple of females. Thymocytes were freed from the tissue by mechanical means and kept at -70 degrees C as pellets of about 9-30 million cells. A QIAsymphony instrument was used to extract genomic DNA from frozen cell pellets. The immunoSEQ multiplex PCR assay was used to amplify the TCRB and TCRAD loci from a standardized amount of quality-controlled genomic DNA. Amplicons spanned the V(D)J region at a length sufficient to cover the CDR3 and identify V and J genes. Amplicon sequencing was performed on an Illumina platform through the commercial immunoSEQ service. Primer bias and sequencing errors were corrected as previously described, and TCRAD and TCRB were defined on the basis of the IMGT database. The repertoires were analysed using immunoSEQ Analyzer 3.0 and VDJTools for basic statistics, V/J segment usage, diversity estimates, rarefaction and pairwise overlap. Diversity was estimated using the Chao1, ChaoE, Efron-Thisted, Shannon and inverse Simpson indices, and was also estimated on datasets down-sampled to the size of the smallest sample. Repertoire overlap used strict matching of CDR3 nucleotide sequence, V gene and J gene, with Jaccard-based multidimensional scaling clustering. On average, thymus samples yielded approximately 780,000 unique TCRB clonotypes, whereas blood samples yielded about 84,000.

This receptor was taken from a boy under two years old with a congenital heart defect. Donor details come from another sample of the same person, matched by shared clones. Specimen: thymocytes. This sequence uses TRBV15 and TRBJ1-4; the D gene is perhaps TRBD1, on 6 matching bases. The DNA is TGTGCCACCAGCAGAGTGGCAACAGGGTTCTATAATGAAAAACTGTTTTTT. Its protein reads: CATSRVATGFYNEKLFF.